The T cell receptor (beta chain) described here comes from a study of T cell clones after liver transplantation. Study in general: Apart from three HCV-positive recipients, transplants were for non-autoimmune, non-viral reasons.

Thawed unstimulated PBMCs were FACS-sorted by CD3, CD4 and CD8 into two populations. The protocol was immunoSEQ multiplex PCR, while the TCRdb copy is restricted to in-frame clones and leaves out a portion. The table shows about 80,000 clones, with about 84% occurring only once. This CDR3 has 16 residues. V dropped 4 bases and J dropped 5; count of bases not matched to a gene: 12. The V gene's germline CDR1 is LGHNA and CDR2 YSLEER. This receptor was obtained from a human patient who received a liver transplant. Certain T cells may be donor cells from the graft. The chain couples TRBV4-3 to TRBJ2-7; 9 positions agree with TRBD2. Specimen: CD4+ T cells from blood, collected roughly 3.5 years after liver transplant. Here the CDR3 reads CASSLRSGTSFHEQYF. The CDR3, as DNA: TGCGCCAGCAGCCTACGTTCCGGGACTAGCTTTCACGAGCAGTACTTC.